The 15 T cell receptor beta chains below were found in one sample sequenced in a study of blood T cell repertoires in COVID-19. Libraries were prepared by immunoSEQ multiplex PCR; TCRdb keeps only in-frame clonotypes and omits some of them. The sample gives around 74,000 clones, 90% of which show up once; 15% to 20% is in the top ten. The specimen was peripheral blood. The receptors here all came from a woman older than 75 with active or convalescent COVID-19.

The rearrangement joins TRBV7-2 to TRBJ1-5, with 9 bases aligning to TRBD1. The V and J ends lost 6 bases and 4 bases, in that order; junction bases with no gene match: 7. The CDR3 covers 15 residues. The germline V gene encodes CDR1 SGHTA and CDR2 FQGNSA. The CDR3 reads CASRDGTGSNQPQHF. CDR3 bases: TGTGCCAGCAGAGATGGGACAGGGTCGAATCAGCCCCAGCATTTT.

This chain links TRBV9 with TRBJ2-2; possible D gene TRBD2, 6 bases. Germline V CDR1 and CDR2: SGDLS, YYNGEE. V was shortened by 7 bases and J by 4 bases, with 14 bases between the two germline ends. The CDR3 sequence is 14 residues long. The CDR3 here is CASALGGGTGELFF. In DNA form, the CDR3 reads TGTGCCAGCGCGCTCGGGGGAGGCACCGGGGAGCTGTTTTTT.

The chain recombines TRBV4-2 with TRBJ2-3; TRBD2 agrees at 10 bases. In germline, CDR1 is LGHNA, CDR2 YNFKEQ. V dropped 0 bases and J dropped 8; count of bases not matched to a gene: 8. The CDR3 runs 16 residues. As DNA, the CDR3 is TGTGCCAGCAGCCAAGATCAGTTGAGCGGGGGGGGTACGCAGTATTTT. It specifies CASSQDQLSGGGTQYF.

This rearrangement joins TRBV12-3 or TRBV12-4 to TRBJ1-2, with D possibly matching TRBD1 (6 bases). The germline V and J ends were trimmed by 6 bases and 8 bases, with 13 bases remaining between them. This CDR3 spans 12 amino acids. CDR3 region: CASSPGGPGYTF. The CDR3 DNA sequence: TGTGCCAGCAGCCCCGGGGGGCCGGGCTACACCTTC.

This chain links TRBV2 with TRBJ2-5; 7 bases agree with TRBD1. Germline lookup yields CDR1 SNHLY and CDR2 FYNNEI. The CDR3 extends over 14 amino acids. V shed 6 bases and J 5 bases; nucleotides not matched to a gene: 9. The CDR3 is CASRENRGEETQYF. CDR3 coding DNA: TGTGCCAGCAGGGAAAACAGGGGAGAGGAGACCCAGTACTTC.

The chain employs TRBV6-1 and TRBJ2-1, with D tentatively TRBD1 (6 bases). The V gene's germline CDR1 is MNHNS and CDR2 SASEGT. The CDR3 totals 16 residues. V was pared by 2 bases and J by 2 bases, with 13 bases between. The chain's CDR3 is CASSEFGTSAYNEQFF. The CDR3 DNA reads TGTGCCAGCAGTGAATTTGGGACATCGGCCTACAATGAGCAGTTCTTC.

The chain carries TRBV5-4 and TRBJ1-4; D is perhaps TRBD1 (5 bases). The CDR3 has 15 residues. Germline CDR1 is SGHNT and CDR2 is YYREEE (reference sequence). V gave up 4 bases and J gave up 0 bases, with 10 bases separating them. The CDR3 sequence: CASSHDSATNEKLFF. The CDR3 coding sequence is TGTGCCAGCAGCCATGACAGTGCAACTAATGAAAAACTGTTTTTT.

V usage is TRBV14 and J usage is TRBJ2-7; D gene ambiguous. The CDR3 contains 14 residues. V was cut by 4 bases and J by 2 bases, with 12 bases left in between. Per germline, CDR1 SGHDN and CDR2 FVKESK. CDR3 in amino acids: CASSPSGFPYEQYF. The CDR3 DNA reads as TGTGCCAGCAGCCCCTCCGGGTTTCCCTACGAGCAGTACTTC.

V gene TRBV4-2 combines with J gene TRBJ2-3; TRBD2 matches 8 bases. V shed 1 base, J shed 2 bases, and the junction held 5 bases outside the gene matches. The CDR3 runs to 16 residues. Germline V gene lookup returns CDR1 LGHNA and CDR2 YNFKEQ. CDR3 amino acids: CASSQGSGGPTDTQYF. CDR3 DNA: TGTGCCAGCAGCCAAGGAAGCGGGGGCCCCACAGATACGCAGTATTTT.

The chain links TRBV7-9 to TRBJ2-7, with D unclear. Per germline, CDR1 SEHNR and CDR2 FQNEAQ (reference sequence). The ends were cut back, 4 bases at V and 6 bases at J, with 10 bases in the middle. The CDR3 consists of 12 residues. CDR3 sequence (DNA): TGTGCCAGCAGCTCTACAGCAGGCGAGCAGTACTTC. Amino acids: CASSSTAGEQYF. Complete variable domain (other parts from reference TRBV7-9 and TRBJ2-7): DTGVSQNPRHKITKRGQNVTFRCDPISEHNRLYWYRQTLGQGPEFLTYFQNEAQLEKSRLLSDRFSAERPKGSFSTLEIQRTEQGDSAMYLCASSSTAGEQYFGPGTRLTVT.

The V call is TRBV2, the J call TRBJ2-2; 13 bases map to TRBD2. Trimming at V came to 3 bases and at J to 5 bases, leaving 6 bases not matched to a gene. CDR3 length equals 17 residues. Germline values: CDR1 SNHLY, CDR2 FYNNEI. CDR3 DNA: TGTGCCAGCAGTGACATTAGGACTAGCGGGGGTACCGGGGAGCTGTTTTTT. Amino acids: CASSDIRTSGGTGELFF.

The rearrangement joins TRBV28 to TRBJ1-4, with D perhaps TRBD1 (5 bases). CDR1 is MDHEN, CDR2 SYDVKM, per germline. This CDR3 is built from 12 residues. The V end was cut by 6 bases, the J end by 10 bases, with 12 bases between. CDR3 sequence: CASRPGGGKLFF. The CDR3 DNA reads TGTGCCAGCAGGCCGGGGGGGGGAAAACTGTTTTTT.

V usage is TRBV6-2 or TRBV6-3 and J usage is TRBJ2-7; D remains ambiguous. The CDR3 covers 11 residues. V was pared by 4 bases and J by 7 bases, with 8 bases between. Germline V lookup: CDR1 MNHEY, CDR2 SVGEGT. The CDR3, as DNA: TGTGCCAGCAGTTCTTATTTTGAGCAGTACTTC. Protein: CASSSYFEQYF.

V and J are TRBV24-1 and TRBJ2-3; 10 bases agree with TRBD2. Per the germline V gene, CDR1 is KGHDR and CDR2 is SFDVKD. This CDR3 has 15 residues. Trimming cost V 7 bases and J 5 bases; bases outside gene matches: 8. The CDR3 region has the DNA TGTGCCACCAGCCCACTAGCGGGGCTGGGAGATACGCAGTATTTT. As protein: CATSPLAGLGDTQYF.

The V and J genes are TRBV3-1 (or the pseudogene TRBV3-2) and TRBJ2-5; no clear D. Germline V gene sequence: CDR1 LGHDT, CDR2 YNNKEL (reference sequence). V gave up 1 base and J gave up 6 bases, with 12 bases separating them. The CDR3 has 14 residues. The CDR3, as DNA: TGTGCCAGCAGCCAAGGGGCCGCGACCAAGACCCAGTACTTC. Encoded protein: CASSQGAATKTQYF.